This is a list of T cell receptor beta chains from one sample in a study of blood T cells in healthy people across ages. TCRdb fed the 5' RACE reads into MiXCR, producing one record per CDR3 protein. Of hundreds of thousands of distinct CDR3 sequences listed, 58% were seen once; the top ten hold approximately 20%. The specimen was blood. Receptor source: a man aged 30 to 45 in good health. Both conserved end residues are part of each CDR3. A D gene is named only where the DNA matches it firmly. Not all rows give a size; the values are once, few, many and, for expanded clones, a class.

d_gene,abundance,len,j_gene,v_gene,CDR3nt,CDR3aa
TRBD1,once,13,TRBJ2-5,TRBV10-2,TGCGCCACCCAGCTCGACAGGGACGAGACCCAGTACTTC,CATQLDRDETQYF
TRBD2,.,15,TRBJ2-7,TRBV9,TGTGCCAGCAGCCCCTGGGGGAGGGAATCCTACGAGCAGTACTTC,CASSPWGRESYEQYF
TRBD2,few,19,TRBJ2-7,TRBV28,TGTGCCAGCAGTTATTGGGTGAGACCGGGACTAGCGGGAGGCTACGAGCAGTACTTC,CASSYWVRPGLAGGYEQYF
.,.,17,TRBJ2-5,TRBV7-2,TGTGCCAGCAGCTTAGGGTTCGGGGGTGGGTTTCAAGAGACCCAGTACTTC,CASSLGFGGGFQETQYF
.,.,13,TRBJ1-1,TRBV29-1,TGCAGCGTTGAACTGGACTGGGCCACTGAAGCTTTCTTT,CSVELDWATEAFF
.,.,12,TRBJ2-7,TRBV28,TGTGCCAGCAGCCTGATAGGGGACGAGCAGTACTTC,CASSLIGDEQYF
.,many,14,TRBJ1-2,TRBV4-3,TGCGCCAGCAGCCAAGTGAAGGACATAGGGCCCTACACCTTC,CASSQVKDIGPYTF
.,once,14,TRBJ2-5,TRBV4-1,TGCGCCAGCAGCCAAGAGGGGGTCTGGGAGACCCAGTACTTC,CASSQEGVWETQYF
TRBD1,few,16,TRBJ2-5,TRBV25-1,TGTGCCAGCAGTGGTGCCGGGACAGCCTATCGGGAGACCCAGTACTTC,CASSGAGTAYRETQYF
.,.,14,TRBJ2-3,TRBV6-5,TGTGCCAGCAGTCCTGATAGGGACTGGGATACGCAGTATTTT,CASSPDRDWDTQYF
.,many,12,TRBJ2-5,TRBV28,TGTGCCAGCAGTTTATTCGGTGGAGAGCAGTACTTC,CASSLFGGEQYF
.,few,12,TRBJ2-3,TRBV11-2,TGTGCCAGCAGCTTAAATCAGGCTACGCAGTATTTT,CASSLNQATQYF
.,few,13,TRBJ1-1,TRBV6-6,TGTGCCAGCACACACGGCCTAAACACTGAAGCTTTCTTT,CASTHGLNTEAFF
.,few,15,TRBJ2-7,TRBV4-1,TGCGCCAGCAGCCAAGGGGAGCGGGTTAACTACGAGCAGTACTTC,CASSQGERVNYEQYF
TRBD2,.,16,TRBJ2-5,TRBV7-2,TGTGCCAGCAGCGTGACACCGGGACTAGTTAGGGGGACCCAGTACTTC,CASSVTPGLVRGTQYF
TRBD2,.,16,TRBJ2-7,TRBV6-1,TGTGCCAGCAGTGGTCCTAGCGGGCTGAGCTCCTACGAGCAGTACTTC,CASSGPSGLSSYEQYF
.,.,12,TRBJ2-7,TRBV20-1,TGCAGTGCGCTAGCAGGGGGGGACGAGCAGTACTTC,CSALAGGDEQYF
.,once,16,TRBJ2-7,TRBV5-1,TGCGCCAGCAGCTTGGTCTTAGGAGGGCCCTCCTACGAGCAGTACTTC,CASSLVLGGPSYEQYF
.,.,15,TRBJ2-1,TRBV11-2,TGTGCCAGCAGCAGCCTAGACAGCTCCTACAATGAGCAGTTCTTC,CASSSLDSSYNEQFF